Detailed here is one TCR beta chain. Its antigen is currently unknown. This sample was taken from a study of cytomegalovirus exposure and HLA in healthy donors. The PCR contained 60 Vbeta and 13 Jbeta primers. Generated by immunoSEQ multiplex PCR, the TCRdb table keeps only in-frame clones and is missing some. The sample records roughly 83,000 clones, about 77% being singletons. General study findings and limits: DRB1 had the most TCR associations and HLA-C the fewest, a later analysis found, with rates varying by HLA locus. Later work showed greater clonal expansion in HLA-associated TCR beta chains than in equally common others.

Trimming removed 5 bases from V and 4 bases from J, with 11 bases in between. This CDR3 contains 12 residues. Germline CDR1 is SQVTM and CDR2 is ANQGSEA. The sequence came from a man aged 60 to 69 in good health and CMV-seronegative. The chain is built from TRBV29-1 and TRBJ1-2; D is unclear. Sequenced sample: PBMCs. The CDR3 sequence: CSVSGLSYGYTF. CDR3 DNA: TGCAGCGTTTCAGGACTGTCCTATGGCTACACCTTC. The full variable domain, its missing parts supplied by reference TRBV29-1 and TRBJ1-2, is SAVISQKPSRDICQRGTSLTIQCQVDSQVTMMFWYRQQPGQSLTLIATANQGSEATYESGFVIDKFPISRPNLTFSTLTVSNMSPEDSSIYLCSVSGLSYGYTFGSGTRLTVV.